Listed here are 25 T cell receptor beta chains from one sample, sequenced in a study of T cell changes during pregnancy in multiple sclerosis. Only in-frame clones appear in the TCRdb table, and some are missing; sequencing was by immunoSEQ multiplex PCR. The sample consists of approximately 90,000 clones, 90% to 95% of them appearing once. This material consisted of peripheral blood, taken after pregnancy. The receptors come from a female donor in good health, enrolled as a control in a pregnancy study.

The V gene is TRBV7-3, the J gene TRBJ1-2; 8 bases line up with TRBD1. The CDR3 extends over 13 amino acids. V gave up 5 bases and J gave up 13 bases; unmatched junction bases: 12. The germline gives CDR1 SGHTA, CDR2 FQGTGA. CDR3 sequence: CASSLYDDRGLTF. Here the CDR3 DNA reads TGTGCCAGCAGCCTGTATGATGACAGGGGCCTCACCTTC. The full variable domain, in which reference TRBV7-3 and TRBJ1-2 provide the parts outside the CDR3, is GAGVSQTPSNKVTEKGKYVELRCDPISGHTALYWYRQSLGQGPEFLIYFQGTGAADDSGLPNDRFFAVRPEGSVSTLKIQRTERGDSAVYLCASSLYDDRGLTFGSGTRLTVV.

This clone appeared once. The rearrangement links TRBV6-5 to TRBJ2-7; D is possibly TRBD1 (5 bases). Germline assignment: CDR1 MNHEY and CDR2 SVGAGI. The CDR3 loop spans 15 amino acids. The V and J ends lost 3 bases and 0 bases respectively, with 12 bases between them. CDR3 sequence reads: CASSYLQGSSYEQYF. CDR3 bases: TGTGCCAGCAGTTATCTTCAGGGTTCCTCCTACGAGCAGTACTTC.

CDR3 in amino acids: CASSPRDNNEQFF. In DNA form, the CDR3 reads TGTGCCAGCAGCCCCCGGGACAACAATGAGCAGTTCTTC. The chain is built from TRBV9 and TRBJ2-1; D is perhaps TRBD1 (6 bases). V dropped 4 bases and J dropped 5 bases, with 10 bases sitting between them. Germline CDR1 is SGDLS and CDR2 is YYNGEE. This CDR3 region has 13 residues.

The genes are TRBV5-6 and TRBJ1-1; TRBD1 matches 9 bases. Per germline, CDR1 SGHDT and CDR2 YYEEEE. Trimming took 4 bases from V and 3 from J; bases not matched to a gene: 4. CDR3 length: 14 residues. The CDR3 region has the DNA TGTGCCAGCAGCCCACGGACAGGGGACACTGAAGCTTTCTTT. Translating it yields CASSPRTGDTEAFF.

The CDR3 DNA is TGTGCCAGCAGCTTAGTGACAGGTGAAGCTTTCTTT. Protein: CASSLVTGEAFF. V gene TRBV7-2 combines with J gene TRBJ1-1, with a tentative D call TRBD1 (6 bases). Trimming removed 1 base at V and 7 bases at J, with 7 bases between. This CDR3 is built from 12 residues. Germline V CDR1 and CDR2: SGHTA, FQGNSA.

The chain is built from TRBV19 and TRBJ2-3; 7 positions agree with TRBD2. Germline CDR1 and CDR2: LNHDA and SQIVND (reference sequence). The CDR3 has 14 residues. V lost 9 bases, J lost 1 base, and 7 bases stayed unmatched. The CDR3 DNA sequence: TGTGCCAGCGCCTGGGGGGGAGGCACAGATACGCAGTATTTT. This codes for CASAWGGGTDTQYF.

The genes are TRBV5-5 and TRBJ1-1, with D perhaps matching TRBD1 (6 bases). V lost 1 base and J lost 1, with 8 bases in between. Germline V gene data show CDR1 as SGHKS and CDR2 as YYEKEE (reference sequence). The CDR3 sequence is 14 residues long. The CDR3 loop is CASSLLDRNTEAFF. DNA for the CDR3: TGTGCCAGCAGCTTGTTGGACAGGAACACTGAAGCTTTCTTT.

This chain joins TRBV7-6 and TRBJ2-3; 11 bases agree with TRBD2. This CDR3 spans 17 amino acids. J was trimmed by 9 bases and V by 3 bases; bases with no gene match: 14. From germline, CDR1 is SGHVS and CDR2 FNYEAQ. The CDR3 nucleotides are TGTGCCAGCAGCTTTAGTTCCCCCCTAGCGGGGGGAGTAACGCAGTATTTT. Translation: CASSFSSPLAGGVTQYF.

CDR3 sequence: CASREDRRGYGYTF. Here the CDR3 DNA reads TGTGCCAGCCGGGAAGACCGCCGCGGGTATGGCTACACCTTC. This chain uses TRBV6-1 with TRBJ1-2, with no clear D. The CDR3 contains 14 residues. Between the trimmed V and J ends, which lost 8 bases and 5 bases, there was a span of 18 bases. Germline loops: CDR1 MNHNS, CDR2 SASEGT.

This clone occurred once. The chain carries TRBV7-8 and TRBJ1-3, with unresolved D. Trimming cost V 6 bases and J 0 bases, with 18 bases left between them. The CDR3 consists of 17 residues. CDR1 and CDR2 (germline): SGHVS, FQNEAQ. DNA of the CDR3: TGTGCCAGCAGTTCACCCGATCTACCAAGCTCTGGAAACACCATATATTTT. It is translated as CASSSPDLPSSGNTIYF.

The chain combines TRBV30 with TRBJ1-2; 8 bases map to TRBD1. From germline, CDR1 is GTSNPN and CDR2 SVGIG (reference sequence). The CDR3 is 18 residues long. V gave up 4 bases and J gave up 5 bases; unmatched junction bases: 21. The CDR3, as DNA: TGTGCCTGGACACAACTACACGGGACAGGAATACTGGGGTATGGCTACACCTTC. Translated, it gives CAWTQLHGTGILGYGYTF. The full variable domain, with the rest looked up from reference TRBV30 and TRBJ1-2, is SQTIHQWPATLVQPVGSPLSLECTVEGTSNPNLYWYRQAAGRGLQLLFYSVGIGQISSEVPQNLSASRPQDRQFILSSKKLLLSDSGFYLCAWTQLHGTGILGYGYTFGSGTRLTVV.

CDR3 DNA sequence: TGTGCCAGCAGTTCTAGAGGCAGAGCTAATGAAAAACTGTTTTTT. Its translation: CASSSRGRANEKLFF. The chain has TRBV27 and TRBJ1-4, with D unresolved. The germline CDR1 and CDR2 sequences are MNHEY and SMNVEV (reference sequence). This CDR3 has 15 residues. Trimming removed 4 bases at V and 3 bases at J, with 12 bases between.

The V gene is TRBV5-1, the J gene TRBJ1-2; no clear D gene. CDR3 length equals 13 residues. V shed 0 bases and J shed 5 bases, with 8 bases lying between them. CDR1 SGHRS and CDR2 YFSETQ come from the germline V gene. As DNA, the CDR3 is TGCGCCAGCAGCTTGGATGGAGCTTATGGCTACACCTTC. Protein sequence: CASSLDGAYGYTF.

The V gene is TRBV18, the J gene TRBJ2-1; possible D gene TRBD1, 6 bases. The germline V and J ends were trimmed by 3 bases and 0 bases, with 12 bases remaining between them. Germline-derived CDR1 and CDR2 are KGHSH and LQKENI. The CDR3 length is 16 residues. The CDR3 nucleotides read TGTGCCAGCTCACCCACAGGGCAAAGCTCCTACAATGAGCAGTTCTTC. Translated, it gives CASSPTGQSSYNEQFF.

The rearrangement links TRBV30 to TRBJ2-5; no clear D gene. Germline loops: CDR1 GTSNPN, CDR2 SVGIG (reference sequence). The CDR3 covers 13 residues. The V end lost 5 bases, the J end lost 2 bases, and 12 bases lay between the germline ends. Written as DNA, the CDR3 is TGTGCCTGGGGAGCCCAAATGCAAGAGACCCAGTACTTC. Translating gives CAWGAQMQETQYF.

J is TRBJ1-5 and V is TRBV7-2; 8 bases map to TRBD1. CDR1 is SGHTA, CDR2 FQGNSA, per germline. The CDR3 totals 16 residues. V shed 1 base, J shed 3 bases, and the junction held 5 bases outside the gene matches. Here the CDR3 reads CASSLGHRGNNQPQHF. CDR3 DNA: TGTGCCAGCAGCTTAGGTCACAGGGGGAACAATCAGCCCCAGCATTTT. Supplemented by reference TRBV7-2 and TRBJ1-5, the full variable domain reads GAGVSQSPSNKVTEKGKDVELRCDPISGHTALYWYRQSLGQGLEFLIYFQGNSAPDKSGLPSDRFSAERTGGSVSTLTIQRTQQEDSAVYLCASSLGHRGNNQPQHFGDGTRLSIL.

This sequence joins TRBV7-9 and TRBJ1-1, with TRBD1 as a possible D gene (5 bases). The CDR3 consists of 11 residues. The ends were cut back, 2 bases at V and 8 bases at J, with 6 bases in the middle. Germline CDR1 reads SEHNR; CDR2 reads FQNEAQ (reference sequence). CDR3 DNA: TGTGCCAGCAGCTTACGACAGGAAGCTTTCTTT. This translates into CASSLRQEAFF.

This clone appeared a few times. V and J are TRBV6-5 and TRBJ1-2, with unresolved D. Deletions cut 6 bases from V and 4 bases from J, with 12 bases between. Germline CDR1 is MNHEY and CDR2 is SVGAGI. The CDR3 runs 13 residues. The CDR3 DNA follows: TGTGCCAGCAGCGCCCAGTATGGCTATGGCTACACCTTC. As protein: CASSAQYGYGYTF.

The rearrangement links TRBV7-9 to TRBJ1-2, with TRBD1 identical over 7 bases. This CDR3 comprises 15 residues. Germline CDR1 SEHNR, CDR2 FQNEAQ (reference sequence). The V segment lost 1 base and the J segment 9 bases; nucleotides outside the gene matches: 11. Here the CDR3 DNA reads TGTGCCAGCAGCTTAGGGACAGGAAGTACTCTCAGCTACACCTTC. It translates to CASSLGTGSTLSYTF.

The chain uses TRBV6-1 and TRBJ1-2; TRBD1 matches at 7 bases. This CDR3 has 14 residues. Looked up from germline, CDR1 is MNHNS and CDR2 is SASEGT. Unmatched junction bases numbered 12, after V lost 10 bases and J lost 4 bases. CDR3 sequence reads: CATLPGQTFYGYTF. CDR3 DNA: TGTGCCACCCTACCGGGACAGACATTCTATGGCTACACCTTC.

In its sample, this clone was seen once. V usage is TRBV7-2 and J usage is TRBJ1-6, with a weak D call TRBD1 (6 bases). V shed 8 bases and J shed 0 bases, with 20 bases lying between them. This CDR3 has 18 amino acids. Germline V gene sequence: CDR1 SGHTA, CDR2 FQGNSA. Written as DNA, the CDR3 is TGTGCCAGCGCTCGGGACACAGTCCAGAGCTCCTATAATTCACCCCTCCACTTT. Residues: CASARDTVQSSYNSPLHF. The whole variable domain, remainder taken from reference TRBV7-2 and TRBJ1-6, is GAGVSQSPSNKVTEKGKDVELRCDPISGHTALYWYRQSLGQGLEFLIYFQGNSAPDKSGLPSDRFSAERTGGSVSTLTIQRTQQEDSAVYLCASARDTVQSSYNSPLHFGNGTRLTVT.

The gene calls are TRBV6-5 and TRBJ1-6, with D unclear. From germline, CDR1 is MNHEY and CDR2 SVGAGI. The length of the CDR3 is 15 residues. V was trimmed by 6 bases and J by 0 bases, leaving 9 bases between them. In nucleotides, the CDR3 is TGTGCCAGCAGACCAAGGAGCTCCTATAATTCACCCCTCCACTTT. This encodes CASRPRSSYNSPLHF.

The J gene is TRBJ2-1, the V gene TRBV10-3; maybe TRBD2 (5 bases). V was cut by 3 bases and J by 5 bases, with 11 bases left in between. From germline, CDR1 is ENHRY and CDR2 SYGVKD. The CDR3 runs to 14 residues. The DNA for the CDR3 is TGTGCCATCAGTGATGGTCTAGCCAACAATGAGCAGTTCTTC. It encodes CAISDGLANNEQFF.

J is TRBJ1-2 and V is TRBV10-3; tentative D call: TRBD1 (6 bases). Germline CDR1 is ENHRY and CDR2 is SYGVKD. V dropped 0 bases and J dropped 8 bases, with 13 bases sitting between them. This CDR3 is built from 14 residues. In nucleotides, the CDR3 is TGTGCCATCAGTGAGTCGACGGCAGGGGAGGGCTACACCTTC. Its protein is CAISESTAGEGYTF.

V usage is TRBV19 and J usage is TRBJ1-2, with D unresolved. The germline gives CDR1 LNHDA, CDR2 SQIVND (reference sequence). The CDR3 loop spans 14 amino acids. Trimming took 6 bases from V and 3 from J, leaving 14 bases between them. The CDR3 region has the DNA TGTGCCAGTAGCCCCGTGGGCAGCTACTATGGCTACACCTTC. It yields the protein CASSPVGSYYGYTF.